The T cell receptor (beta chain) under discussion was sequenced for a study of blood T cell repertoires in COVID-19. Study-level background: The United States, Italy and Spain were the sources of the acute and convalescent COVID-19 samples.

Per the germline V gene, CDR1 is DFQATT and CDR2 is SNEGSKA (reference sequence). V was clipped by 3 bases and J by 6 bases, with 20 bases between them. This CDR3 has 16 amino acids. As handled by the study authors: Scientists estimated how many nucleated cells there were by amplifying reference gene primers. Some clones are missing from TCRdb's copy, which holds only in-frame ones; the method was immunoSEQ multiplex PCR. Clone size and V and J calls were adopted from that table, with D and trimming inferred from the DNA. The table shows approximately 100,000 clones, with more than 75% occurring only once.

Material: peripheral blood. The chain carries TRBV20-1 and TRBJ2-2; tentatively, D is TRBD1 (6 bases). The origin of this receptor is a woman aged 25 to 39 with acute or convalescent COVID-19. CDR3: CSASPFGGPSAGELFF. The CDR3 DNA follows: TGCAGTGCTAGTCCCTTTGGGGGCCCCTCCGCCGGGGAGCTGTTTTTT.